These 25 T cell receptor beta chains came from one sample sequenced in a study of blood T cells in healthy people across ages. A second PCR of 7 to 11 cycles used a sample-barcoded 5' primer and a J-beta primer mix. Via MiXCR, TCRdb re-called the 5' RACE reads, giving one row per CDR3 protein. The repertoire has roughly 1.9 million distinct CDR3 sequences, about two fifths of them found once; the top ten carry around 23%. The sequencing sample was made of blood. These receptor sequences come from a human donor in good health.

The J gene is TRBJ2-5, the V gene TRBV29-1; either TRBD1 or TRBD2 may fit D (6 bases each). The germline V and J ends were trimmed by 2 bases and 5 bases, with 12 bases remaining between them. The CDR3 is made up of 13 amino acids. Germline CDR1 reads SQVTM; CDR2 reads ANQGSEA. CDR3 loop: CSVERGPAETQYF. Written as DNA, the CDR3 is TGCAGCGTTGAACGGGGGCCGGCGGAGACCCAGTACTTC.

CDR3 amino acids: CASSPPLAGATTNEQFF. The CDR3 nucleotides read TGTGCCAGCAGTCCGCCTTTAGCGGGGGCGACGACCAATGAGCAGTTCTTC. The V and J genes are TRBV28 and TRBJ2-1; 9 bases map to TRBD2. Per the germline V gene, CDR1 is MDHEN and CDR2 is SYDVKM. CDR3 size: 17 residues. Trimming at V came to 5 bases and at J to 6 bases, leaving 14 bases not matched to a gene.

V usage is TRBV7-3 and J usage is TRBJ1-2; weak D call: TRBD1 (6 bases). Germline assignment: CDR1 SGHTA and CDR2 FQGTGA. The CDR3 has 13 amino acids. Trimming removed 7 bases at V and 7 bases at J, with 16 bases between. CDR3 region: CASTDPGARGYTF. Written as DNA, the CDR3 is TGTGCCAGCACCGACCCGGGGGCGCGTGGCTACACCTTC.

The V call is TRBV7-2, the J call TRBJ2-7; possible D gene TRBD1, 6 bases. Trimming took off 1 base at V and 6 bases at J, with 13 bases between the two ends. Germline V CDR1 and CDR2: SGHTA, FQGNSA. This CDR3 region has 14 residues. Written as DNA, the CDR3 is TGTGCCAGCAGCTTAGTACAGGGAGTAGGCGAGCAGTACTTC. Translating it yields CASSLVQGVGEQYF. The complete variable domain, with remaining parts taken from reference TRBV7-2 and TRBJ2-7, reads GAGVSQSPSNKVTEKGKDVELRCDPISGHTALYWYRQSLGQGLEFLIYFQGNSAPDKSGLPSDRFSAERTGGSVSTLTIQRTQQEDSAVYLCASSLVQGVGEQYFGPGTRLTVT.

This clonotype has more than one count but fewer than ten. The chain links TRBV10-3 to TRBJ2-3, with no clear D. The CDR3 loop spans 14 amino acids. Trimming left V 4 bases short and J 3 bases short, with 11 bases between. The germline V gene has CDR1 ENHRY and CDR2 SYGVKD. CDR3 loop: CAISADLGTDTQYF. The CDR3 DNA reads TGTGCCATCAGTGCAGACCTAGGAACAGATACGCAGTATTTT.

CDR3 sequence reads: CASSRSGGGRDTQYF. The CDR3 DNA reads TGTGCCAGCAGCAGGAGCGGGGGCGGCAGAGATACGCAGTATTTT. The rearrangement uses TRBV7-9 and TRBJ2-3; 8 nucleotides match TRBD2. Germline V gene lookup returns CDR1 SEHNR and CDR2 FQNEAQ (reference sequence). This CDR3 region has 15 residues. V was pared by 5 bases and J by 5 bases, with 9 bases of the junction left unmatched.

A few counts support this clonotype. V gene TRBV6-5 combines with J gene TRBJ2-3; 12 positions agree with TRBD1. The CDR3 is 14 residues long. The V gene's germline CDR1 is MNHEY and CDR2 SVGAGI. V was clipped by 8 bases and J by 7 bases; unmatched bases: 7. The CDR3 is CASWDRGRANTQYF. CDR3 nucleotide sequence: TGTGCCAGCTGGGACAGGGGGCGTGCGAATACGCAGTATTTT.

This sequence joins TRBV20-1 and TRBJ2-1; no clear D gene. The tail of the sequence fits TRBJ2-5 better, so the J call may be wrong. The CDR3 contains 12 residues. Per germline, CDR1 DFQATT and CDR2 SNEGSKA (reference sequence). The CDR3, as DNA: TGCAGTGCTAGAGTCGGTAGTGGGACCCAGTACTTC. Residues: CSARVGSGTQYF.

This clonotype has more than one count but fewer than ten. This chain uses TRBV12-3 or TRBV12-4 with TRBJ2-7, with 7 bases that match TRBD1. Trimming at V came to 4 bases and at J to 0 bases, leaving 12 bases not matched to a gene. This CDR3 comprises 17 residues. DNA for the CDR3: TGTGCCAGCAGTTCCTTCCCGACAGGGTTAAGCTCCTACGAGCAGTACTTC. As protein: CASSSFPTGLSSYEQYF.

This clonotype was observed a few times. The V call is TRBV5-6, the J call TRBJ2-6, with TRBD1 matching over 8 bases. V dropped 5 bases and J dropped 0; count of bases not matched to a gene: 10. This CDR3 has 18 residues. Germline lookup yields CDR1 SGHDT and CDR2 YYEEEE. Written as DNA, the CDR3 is TGTGCCAGCAGTTACCCGGGACAGGCTGACTCTGGGGCCAACGTCCTGACTTTC. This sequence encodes CASSYPGQADSGANVLTF.

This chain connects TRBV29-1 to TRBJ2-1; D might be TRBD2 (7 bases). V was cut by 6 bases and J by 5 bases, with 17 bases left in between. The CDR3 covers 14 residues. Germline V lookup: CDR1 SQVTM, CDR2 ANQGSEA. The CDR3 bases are TGCAGCGTAGAGGGGGGGAGTGGCCACAATGAGCAGTTCTTC. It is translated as CSVEGGSGHNEQFF.

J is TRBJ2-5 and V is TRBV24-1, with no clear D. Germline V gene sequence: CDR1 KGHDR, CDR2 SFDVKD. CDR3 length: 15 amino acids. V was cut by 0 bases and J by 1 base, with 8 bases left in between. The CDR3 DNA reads TGTGCCACCAGTGATTTGGACGCCACCCAAGAGACCCAGTACTTC. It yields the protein CATSDLDATQETQYF.

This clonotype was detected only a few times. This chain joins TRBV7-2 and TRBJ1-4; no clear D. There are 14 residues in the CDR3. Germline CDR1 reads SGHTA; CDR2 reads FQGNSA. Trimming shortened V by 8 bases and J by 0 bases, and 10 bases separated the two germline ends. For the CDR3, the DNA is TGTGCCAGCGCACAGACTGCAACTAATGAAAAACTGTTTTTT. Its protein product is CASAQTATNEKLFF.

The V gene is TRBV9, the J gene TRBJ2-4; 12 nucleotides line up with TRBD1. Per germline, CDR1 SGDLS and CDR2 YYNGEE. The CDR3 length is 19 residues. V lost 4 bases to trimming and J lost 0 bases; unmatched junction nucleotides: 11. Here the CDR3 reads CASSQGTGGVSPAKNIQYF. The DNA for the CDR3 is TGTGCCAGCAGCCAGGGGACAGGGGGCGTTAGTCCAGCCAAAAACATTCAGTACTTC.

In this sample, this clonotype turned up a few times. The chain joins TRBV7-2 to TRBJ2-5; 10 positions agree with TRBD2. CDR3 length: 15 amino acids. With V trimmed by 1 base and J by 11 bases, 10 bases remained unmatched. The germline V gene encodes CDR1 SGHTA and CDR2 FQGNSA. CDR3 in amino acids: CASSLVSSGGEEQYF. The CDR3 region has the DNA TGTGCCAGCAGCTTAGTGTCTAGCGGGGGAGAAGAGCAGTACTTC.

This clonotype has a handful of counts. CDR3 nucleotide sequence: TGCGCCAGCAGCGACCAAAAGCGGGACTACCAAGAGACCCAGTACTTC. Residues: CASSDQKRDYQETQYF. V is TRBV5-1 and J is TRBJ2-5; 7 bases agree with TRBD2. CDR1 and CDR2 from the germline V gene are SGHRS and YFSETQ. With 4 bases clipped from V and 0 bases from J, the junction kept 9 bases outside the gene matches. This CDR3 region has 16 residues.

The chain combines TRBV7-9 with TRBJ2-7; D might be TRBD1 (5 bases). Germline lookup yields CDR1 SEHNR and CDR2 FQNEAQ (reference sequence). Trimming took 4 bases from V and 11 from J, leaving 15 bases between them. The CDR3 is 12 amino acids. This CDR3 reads CASSSTGFGEYF. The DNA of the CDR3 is TGTGCCAGCAGCTCCACAGGCTTTGGGGAGTACTTC.

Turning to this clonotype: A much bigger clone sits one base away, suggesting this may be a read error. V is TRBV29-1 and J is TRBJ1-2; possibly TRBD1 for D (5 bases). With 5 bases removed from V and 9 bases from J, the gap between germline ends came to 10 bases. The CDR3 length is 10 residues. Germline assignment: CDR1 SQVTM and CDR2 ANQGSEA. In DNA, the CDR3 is TGCAGCGTTTTGGAGGACAGCTACACCTTC. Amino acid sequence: CSVLEDSYTF.

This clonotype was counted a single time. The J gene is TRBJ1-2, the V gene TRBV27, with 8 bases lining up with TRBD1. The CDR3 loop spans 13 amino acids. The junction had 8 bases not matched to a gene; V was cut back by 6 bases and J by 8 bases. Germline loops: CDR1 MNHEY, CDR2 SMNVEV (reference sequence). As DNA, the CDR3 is TGTGCCAGCAGGCCTGCGACAGGGGACGGCTACACCTTC. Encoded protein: CASRPATGDGYTF.

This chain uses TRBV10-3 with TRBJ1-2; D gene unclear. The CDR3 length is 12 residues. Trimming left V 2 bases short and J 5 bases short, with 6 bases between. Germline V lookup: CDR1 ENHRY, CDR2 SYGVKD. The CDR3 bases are TGTGCCATCAGTGAGAATCAATATGGCTACACCTTC. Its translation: CAISENQYGYTF.

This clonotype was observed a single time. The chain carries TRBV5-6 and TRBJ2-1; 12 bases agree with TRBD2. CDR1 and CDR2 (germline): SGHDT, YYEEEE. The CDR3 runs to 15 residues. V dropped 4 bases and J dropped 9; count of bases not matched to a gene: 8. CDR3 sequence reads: CASSPLTSGGIEQFF. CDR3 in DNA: TGTGCCAGCAGCCCCCTGACTAGCGGGGGAATTGAGCAGTTCTTC.

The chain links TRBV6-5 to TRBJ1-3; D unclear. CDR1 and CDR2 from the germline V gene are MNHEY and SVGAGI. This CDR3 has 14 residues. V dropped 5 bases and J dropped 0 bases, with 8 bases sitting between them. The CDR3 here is CASSDTVSGNTIYF. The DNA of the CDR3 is TGTGCCAGCAGTGACACTGTCTCTGGAAACACCATATATTTT.

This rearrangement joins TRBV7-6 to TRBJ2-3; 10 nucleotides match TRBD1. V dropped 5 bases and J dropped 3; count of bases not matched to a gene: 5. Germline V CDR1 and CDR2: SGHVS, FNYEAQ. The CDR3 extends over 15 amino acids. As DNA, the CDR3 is TGTGCCAGCAGCCCGACAGGGGGCGAAACAGATACGCAGTATTTT. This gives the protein CASSPTGGETDTQYF.

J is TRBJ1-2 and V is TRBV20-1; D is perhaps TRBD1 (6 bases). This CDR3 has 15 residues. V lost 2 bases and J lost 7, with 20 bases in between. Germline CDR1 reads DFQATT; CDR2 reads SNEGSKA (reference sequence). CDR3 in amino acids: CSARPPGTPGGGYTF. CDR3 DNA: TGCAGTGCTAGACCTCCCGGGACACCCGGCGGTGGCTACACCTTC.

The CDR3 nucleotides read TGTGCCAGCAGCTTAGCGGTGGCGGGGACATACAATGAGCAGTTCTTC. Translation: CASSLAVAGTYNEQFF. This chain uses TRBV7-8 with TRBJ2-1, with D perhaps assigned TRBD1 or TRBD2 (6 bases each). In germline, CDR1 is SGHVS, CDR2 FQNEAQ. The CDR3 contains 16 residues. Trimming cost V 0 bases and J 4 bases, with 13 bases left between them.